These T cell receptor beta chains were read from a single sample in a study of cytomegalovirus exposure and HLA in healthy donors. TCRdb's copy holds only in-frame clones and misses some; the assay was immunoSEQ multiplex PCR. Among some 140,000 clones listed, 75% to 85% were seen once. Sequenced: PBMCs. The receptors here all came from a woman in her 40s in good health and CMV-seropositive. The CDR3 runs from the conserved cysteine through the conserved F or W. The order of the fields is V gene, clone size, D gene, J gene, CDR3 DNA, CDR3 protein. D genes are given only for firm matches. Rows may omit the clone size; those that give it use once, few, many or a size class.

v_gene: TRBV30
abundance: .
d_gene: TRBD1
j_gene: TRBJ2-7
CDR3nt: TGTGCCTGGGGAGGAGGGACAGGGGGCAAGTACGAGCAGTACTTC
CDR3aa: CAWGGGTGGKYEQYF

v_gene: TRBV4-1
abundance: .
d_gene: TRBD2
j_gene: TRBJ2-2
CDR3nt: TGCGCCAGCAGCCATAACGGACTAGCGGAGCCGAACACCGGGGAGCTGTTTTTT
CDR3aa: CASSHNGLAEPNTGELFF

v_gene: TRBV6-1
abundance: few
d_gene: .
j_gene: TRBJ2-1
CDR3nt: TGTGCCAGCAGTGATTGGGGGCTAGCGGAGGTTGAGCAGTTCTTC
CDR3aa: CASSDWGLAEVEQFF

v_gene: TRBV1
abundance: .
d_gene: .
j_gene: TRBJ2-1
CDR3nt: TGCACCAGCAGCCAACTGCCTCGCGGGAGGGCCTACAATGAGCAGTTCTTC
CDR3aa: CTSSQLPRGRAYNEQFF

v_gene: TRBV4-1
abundance: .
d_gene: .
j_gene: TRBJ1-1
CDR3nt: TGCGCCAGCAGCCTCGGCCGAGTTTCACGGGGTTCGAAAGATGAAGCTTTCTTT
CDR3aa: CASSLGRVSRGSKDEAFF

v_gene: TRBV7-2
abundance: .
d_gene: TRBD2
j_gene: TRBJ2-3
CDR3nt: TGTGCCAGCAGTTGGGGACTAGCGGGACCGCAGTATTTT
CDR3aa: CASSWGLAGPQYF

v_gene: TRBV5-6
abundance: .
d_gene: .
j_gene: TRBJ2-3
CDR3nt: TGTGCCAGCAGCTTGGCTAGCCCTCGAGCACAAGATACGCAGTATTTT
CDR3aa: CASSLASPRAQDTQYF

v_gene: TRBV5-1
abundance: .
d_gene: TRBD2
j_gene: TRBJ2-2
CDR3nt: TGCGCCAGCAGCTTTCTACTAGCGGACACCGGGGAGCTGTTTTTT
CDR3aa: CASSFLLADTGELFF

v_gene: TRBV9
abundance: few
d_gene: TRBD2
j_gene: TRBJ2-1
CDR3nt: TGTGCCAGCAGCCAAAGGGGGACTAGCGTCTCCTACAATGAGCAGTTCTTC
CDR3aa: CASSQRGTSVSYNEQFF

v_gene: TRBV30
abundance: .
d_gene: .
j_gene: TRBJ1-5
CDR3nt: TGTGCCTGGAGTGGCGGGGCCGGAAATCAGCCCCAGCATTTT
CDR3aa: CAWSGGAGNQPQHF

v_gene: TRBV15
abundance: .
d_gene: .
j_gene: TRBJ2-1
CDR3nt: TGTGCCACCAGCAGCCCCGAGGGGGTCACCTACAATGAGCAGTTCTTC
CDR3aa: CATSSPEGVTYNEQFF

v_gene: TRBV6-5
abundance: .
d_gene: TRBD1
j_gene: TRBJ1-3
CDR3nt: TGTGCCAGCAGAGGACAGGCCCTCTCTGGAAACACCATATATTTT
CDR3aa: CASRGQALSGNTIYF

v_gene: TRBV18
abundance: .
d_gene: .
j_gene: TRBJ2-2
CDR3nt: TGTGCCAGCTCACTGGCGACAGACACCGGGGAGCTGTTTTTT
CDR3aa: CASSLATDTGELFF

v_gene: TRBV7-9
abundance: .
d_gene: TRBD1
j_gene: TRBJ2-7
CDR3nt: TGTGCCAGCGACAACAGGGGTGTCGAGCAGTACTTC
CDR3aa: CASDNRGVEQYF

v_gene: TRBV6-1
abundance: .
d_gene: TRBD1
j_gene: TRBJ2-5
CDR3nt: TGTGCCAGCAGTGAACCGCCAGGGGGCTCGGGCGTGACCCAGTACTTC
CDR3aa: CASSEPPGGSGVTQYF

v_gene: TRBV29-1
abundance: .
d_gene: .
j_gene: TRBJ1-1
CDR3nt: TGCAGCGTTGCCCCCCGGGGGGTGAACACTGAAGCTTTCTTT
CDR3aa: CSVAPRGVNTEAFF